The present TCR beta chain was sequenced within a study of cytomegalovirus exposure and HLA in healthy donors. Whole-study results and caveats: Common viral pathogens were later found to be apparently linked to several of the most significant clusters.

In the PCR, 60 Vbeta and 13 Jbeta primers were used. Using immunoSEQ multiplex PCR, the repertoire was profiled, and TCRdb retains in-frame clones only, with some absent. The data hold about 170,000 clones, with about 79% observed a single time. Comment on this clone: Antigen: not known.

The V and J ends lost 6 bases and 5 bases, in that order; junction bases with no gene match: 6. This CDR3 comprises 14 residues. Germline assignment: CDR1 WSHSY and CDR2 SAAADI. The chain recombines TRBV10-2 with TRBJ2-5; 10 nucleotides line up with TRBD1. The sequenced sample was PBMCs. The sequence came from a woman in her forties or fifties in good health and CMV-seronegative. CDR3 DNA: TGCGCCAGCAGAGAAGACAGGGGGCCGGAGACCCAGTACTTC. Encoded protein: CASREDRGPETQYF.